A selection of T cell receptor beta chains follows, all from one sample in a study of CD8+ T cells in alopecia areata. Some clones are missing from TCRdb's copy, which holds only in-frame ones; the method was immunoSEQ multiplex PCR. Altogether approximately 150,000 clones are present, roughly 50% being singletons, with the ten largest covering more than 15%. The sample here was CD4+ T cells sorted from blood, taken at approximately week 60, from a patient treated with tofacitinib. The receptors were sampled from a human donor with alopecia areata. Each CDR3 is given with its conserved first and last residue. Fields, in order: V gene, clone size, J gene, D gene, CDR3 DNA, CDR3 protein. D genes are given only for firm matches. Clone size is stated in some rows and not others, as once, few, many or a class when expanded.

v_gene: TRBV7-2
abundance: many
j_gene: TRBJ2-6
d_gene: .
CDR3nt: TGTGCCAGCAAGTTCTCTGGGGCCAACGTCCTGACTTTC
CDR3aa: CASKFSGANVLTF

v_gene: TRBV6-6
abundance: .
j_gene: TRBJ1-1
d_gene: TRBD1
CDR3nt: TGTGCCAGCAGCCAAACAGGGGCGAACACTGAAGCTTTCTTT
CDR3aa: CASSQTGANTEAFF

v_gene: TRBV6-5
abundance: .
j_gene: TRBJ1-1
d_gene: TRBD1
CDR3nt: TGTGCCAGCAGTTACGGGACAGTGAACACTGAAGCTTTCTTT
CDR3aa: CASSYGTVNTEAFF

v_gene: TRBV6-1
abundance: few
j_gene: TRBJ2-2
d_gene: .
CDR3nt: TGTGCCATCCGCCTGGGGCAGAACACCGGGGAGCTGTTTTTT
CDR3aa: CAIRLGQNTGELFF

v_gene: TRBV6-6
abundance: few
j_gene: TRBJ2-3
d_gene: .
CDR3nt: TGTGCCAGCAGTTACTCGAAAAGCACAGATACGCAGTATTTT
CDR3aa: CASSYSKSTDTQYF

v_gene: TRBV10-3
abundance: .
j_gene: TRBJ1-5
d_gene: .
CDR3nt: TGTGCCATCAGTGGGCATCTAGATCGGGGTGGTAATCAGCCCCAGCATTTT
CDR3aa: CAISGHLDRGGNQPQHF

v_gene: TRBV25-1
abundance: .
j_gene: TRBJ1-2
d_gene: .
CDR3nt: TGTGCCAGCAGCAAAGGACAGTCTAACTATGGCTACACCTTC
CDR3aa: CASSKGQSNYGYTF

v_gene: TRBV30
abundance: few
j_gene: TRBJ1-5
d_gene: .
CDR3nt: TGTGCCTGGAGTGAGGGGGTGGTGGGGCCCCAGCATTTT
CDR3aa: CAWSEGVVGPQHF

v_gene: TRBV6-5
abundance: .
j_gene: TRBJ2-7
d_gene: .
CDR3nt: TGTGCCAGCAGTACTCTCGCGATGTCCTACGAGCAGTACTTC
CDR3aa: CASSTLAMSYEQYF

v_gene: TRBV29-1
abundance: .
j_gene: TRBJ2-7
d_gene: TRBD1
CDR3nt: TGCAGCGTTGCCCCCGGGACAGGTCCCTACGAGCAGTACTTC
CDR3aa: CSVAPGTGPYEQYF

v_gene: TRBV9
abundance: .
j_gene: TRBJ1-3
d_gene: TRBD1
CDR3nt: TGTGCCAGCAGCGCCCAGACAGGGAACTCTGGAAACACCATATATTTT
CDR3aa: CASSAQTGNSGNTIYF

v_gene: TRBV4-1
abundance: .
j_gene: TRBJ2-1
d_gene: TRBD1
CDR3nt: TGCGCCAGCAGCCATTGGGCACAGGGGGCTCTGGGGTACAATGAGCAGTTCTTC
CDR3aa: CASSHWAQGALGYNEQFF

v_gene: TRBV29-1
abundance: few
j_gene: TRBJ2-3
d_gene: .
CDR3nt: TGCAGCGTTGATACAGCGGGTACTAGCACAGATACGCAGTATTTT
CDR3aa: CSVDTAGTSTDTQYF

v_gene: TRBV30
abundance: .
j_gene: TRBJ1-6
d_gene: TRBD1
CDR3nt: TGTGCCTGCGCCCGGGACAGGACTAATTCACCCCTCCACTTT
CDR3aa: CACARDRTNSPLHF

v_gene: TRBV29-1
abundance: few
j_gene: TRBJ1-5
d_gene: .
CDR3nt: TGCAGCGTTGGGGGGACATTCGGGCCCCAGCATTTT
CDR3aa: CSVGGTFGPQHF

v_gene: TRBV2
abundance: .
j_gene: TRBJ2-1
d_gene: .
CDR3nt: TGTGCCAGCAGTGAGGTGCGGTCGAGCTCCTACAATGAGCAGTTCTTC
CDR3aa: CASSEVRSSSYNEQFF

v_gene: TRBV30
abundance: .
j_gene: TRBJ1-4
d_gene: TRBD1
CDR3nt: TGTGCCTGGAAGGGACAGGGACCAACTAATGAAAAACTGTTTTTT
CDR3aa: CAWKGQGPTNEKLFF

v_gene: TRBV15
abundance: .
j_gene: TRBJ2-3
d_gene: .
CDR3nt: TGTGCCACCAGCAGATGGGGGGACACAGATACGCAGTATTTT
CDR3aa: CATSRWGDTDTQYF

v_gene: TRBV29-1
abundance: .
j_gene: TRBJ2-2
d_gene: .
CDR3nt: TGCAGCGTTGCCTCGGCGGGTGCGAACACCGGGGAGCTGTTTTTT
CDR3aa: CSVASAGANTGELFF

v_gene: TRBV2
abundance: few
j_gene: TRBJ1-2
d_gene: .
CDR3nt: TGTGCCAGCAGTGGAGAGGCCCCGGGACGCCTCTATGGCTACACCTTC
CDR3aa: CASSGEAPGRLYGYTF

v_gene: TRBV6-6
abundance: few
j_gene: TRBJ1-5
d_gene: .
CDR3nt: TGTGCCAGCAGGACGGACCGTAGCAATCAGCCCCAGCATTTT
CDR3aa: CASRTDRSNQPQHF

v_gene: TRBV29-1
abundance: few
j_gene: TRBJ1-1
d_gene: .
CDR3nt: TGCAGCGTTGCTCGGGACACTGAAGCTTTCTTT
CDR3aa: CSVARDTEAFF

v_gene: TRBV4-1
abundance: .
j_gene: TRBJ2-1
d_gene: TRBD1
CDR3nt: TGCGCCAGCAGCCGAATCTCAGGGGGAAGTGAGCAGTTCTTC
CDR3aa: CASSRISGGSEQFF

v_gene: TRBV30
abundance: once
j_gene: TRBJ1-2
d_gene: .
CDR3nt: TGTGCCTGGAGTGCCTTCCATGGCTACACCTTC
CDR3aa: CAWSAFHGYTF

v_gene: TRBV18
abundance: .
j_gene: TRBJ1-1
d_gene: .
CDR3nt: TGTGCCAGCTCACCCACGGACACTGAAGCTTTCTTT
CDR3aa: CASSPTDTEAFF

v_gene: TRBV5-1
abundance: .
j_gene: TRBJ2-7
d_gene: .
CDR3nt: TGCGCCAGCAGCTCTGACCCCGGGTCTCCCTACGAGCAGTACTTC
CDR3aa: CASSSDPGSPYEQYF

v_gene: TRBV7-9
abundance: .
j_gene: TRBJ2-3
d_gene: TRBD1
CDR3nt: TGTGCCAGCAGTTCCACAGGGGGCCGGGGCCCAGATACGCAGTATTTT
CDR3aa: CASSSTGGRGPDTQYF

v_gene: TRBV11-1
abundance: .
j_gene: TRBJ1-1
d_gene: .
CDR3nt: TGTGCCAGCAGCTTATTCGTGAACACTGAAGCTTTCTTT
CDR3aa: CASSLFVNTEAFF

v_gene: TRBV15
abundance: .
j_gene: TRBJ2-7
d_gene: .
CDR3nt: TGTGCCACCAGCAGAGAATTGGCGGACACCTACGAGCAGTACTTC
CDR3aa: CATSRELADTYEQYF

v_gene: TRBV30
abundance: .
j_gene: TRBJ1-2
d_gene: .
CDR3nt: TGTGCCTGGAGCGGGCCGACCTATGGCTACACCTTC
CDR3aa: CAWSGPTYGYTF

v_gene: TRBV30
abundance: .
j_gene: TRBJ2-3
d_gene: .
CDR3nt: TGTGCCGGCCGAGGGGACCCAGATACGCAGTATTTT
CDR3aa: CAGRGDPDTQYF

v_gene: TRBV29-1
abundance: .
j_gene: TRBJ2-1
d_gene: .
CDR3nt: TGCAGCGTAAGGCAGGGGCATGAGCAGTTCTTC
CDR3aa: CSVRQGHEQFF

v_gene: TRBV6-5
abundance: .
j_gene: TRBJ2-7
d_gene: .
CDR3nt: TGTGCCAGCAGTTTCAACCGGTTGAGCGAGCAGTACTTC
CDR3aa: CASSFNRLSEQYF

v_gene: TRBV4-2
abundance: .
j_gene: TRBJ2-1
d_gene: TRBD2
CDR3nt: TGTGCCAGCAGCCAAGATGGGAGGGTTAAGGATGAGCAGTTCTTC
CDR3aa: CASSQDGRVKDEQFF

v_gene: TRBV2
abundance: .
j_gene: TRBJ1-5
d_gene: .
CDR3nt: TGTGCCAGCAGGGCCGAAACATTTAGCAATCAGCCCCAGCATTTT
CDR3aa: CASRAETFSNQPQHF

v_gene: TRBV11-2
abundance: few
j_gene: TRBJ1-2
d_gene: .
CDR3nt: TGTGCCAGCAGCTCGACAGGCTACTATGGCTACACCTTC
CDR3aa: CASSSTGYYGYTF

v_gene: TRBV7-6
abundance: .
j_gene: TRBJ2-7
d_gene: TRBD2
CDR3nt: TGTGCCAGCAGCCCAGGGACTAGCGGGGTACAATACGAGCAGTACTTC
CDR3aa: CASSPGTSGVQYEQYF

v_gene: TRBV6-1
abundance: .
j_gene: TRBJ1-6
d_gene: .
CDR3nt: TGTGCCAGCAAGGGACACCAGGCCGGTTCACCCCTCCACTTT
CDR3aa: CASKGHQAGSPLHF

v_gene: TRBV5-1
abundance: .
j_gene: TRBJ2-5
d_gene: .
CDR3nt: TGCGCCAGCAGCCGAACACAGGGACTAAAAGAGACCCAGTACTTC
CDR3aa: CASSRTQGLKETQYF

v_gene: TRBV6-5
abundance: .
j_gene: TRBJ2-4
d_gene: TRBD2
CDR3nt: TGTGCCAGCAGGAGCGGGGTGGACAAAAACATTCAGTACTTC
CDR3aa: CASRSGVDKNIQYF

v_gene: TRBV9
abundance: .
j_gene: TRBJ1-2
d_gene: .
CDR3nt: TGTGCCAGCAGCGTAGGGGACACTTCTGGCTACACCTTC
CDR3aa: CASSVGDTSGYTF

v_gene: TRBV7-3
abundance: few
j_gene: TRBJ2-3
d_gene: TRBD2
CDR3nt: TGTGCCAGCAGCCGCCAGACTAGCGGGCCAGATACGCAGTATTTT
CDR3aa: CASSRQTSGPDTQYF

v_gene: TRBV29-1
abundance: .
j_gene: TRBJ2-7
d_gene: .
CDR3nt: TGCAGCGGGGGAGATTACGAGCAGTACTTC
CDR3aa: CSGGDYEQYF

v_gene: TRBV29-1
abundance: .
j_gene: TRBJ2-5
d_gene: TRBD2
CDR3nt: TGCAGCGTTGAAACTAGCGGGGGGGGAGAGACCCAGTACTTC
CDR3aa: CSVETSGGGETQYF

v_gene: TRBV5-1
abundance: .
j_gene: TRBJ2-3
d_gene: .
CDR3nt: TGCGCCAGCAGCAATACGGGACTCAGCCTCCCAGATACGCAGTATTTT
CDR3aa: CASSNTGLSLPDTQYF

v_gene: TRBV4-2
abundance: .
j_gene: TRBJ2-7
d_gene: TRBD1
CDR3nt: TGTGCCAGCAGCCACGACAGGGCGCACGAGCAGTACTTC
CDR3aa: CASSHDRAHEQYF

v_gene: TRBV10-2
abundance: .
j_gene: TRBJ2-7
d_gene: .
CDR3nt: TGCGCCAGCTCCGGGACGGACTCCTACGAGCAGTACTTC
CDR3aa: CASSGTDSYEQYF

v_gene: TRBV5-1
abundance: .
j_gene: TRBJ2-5
d_gene: .
CDR3nt: TGCGCCAGCAGCTTGATGGGGTCAGAGACCCAGTACTTC
CDR3aa: CASSLMGSETQYF

v_gene: TRBV25-1
abundance: .
j_gene: TRBJ2-2
d_gene: .
CDR3nt: TGTGCCAGCCAAGGACCGGGACAGAACACCGGGGAGCTGTTTTTT
CDR3aa: CASQGPGQNTGELFF

v_gene: TRBV7-9
abundance: .
j_gene: TRBJ2-7
d_gene: TRBD1
CDR3nt: TGTGCCAGCAGCTTCCGGGACAGGGTTGACGAGCAGTACTTC
CDR3aa: CASSFRDRVDEQYF

v_gene: TRBV6-1
abundance: few
j_gene: TRBJ1-2
d_gene: .
CDR3nt: TGTGCCAGCAGTGTCGGTTACTATGGCTACACCTTC
CDR3aa: CASSVGYYGYTF

v_gene: TRBV7-3
abundance: once
j_gene: TRBJ2-2
d_gene: .
CDR3nt: TGTGCCAGCAGCCAGCTAGCAACCTCCACCGGGGAGCTGTTTTTT
CDR3aa: CASSQLATSTGELFF

v_gene: TRBV25-1
abundance: .
j_gene: TRBJ2-7
d_gene: TRBD2
CDR3nt: TGTGCCAGCAGGGGGGGGGAGGAGCAGTACTTC
CDR3aa: CASRGGEEQYF

v_gene: TRBV30
abundance: .
j_gene: TRBJ2-2
d_gene: .
CDR3nt: TGTGCCTGGGGCCAGAACACCGGGGAGCTGTTTTTT
CDR3aa: CAWGQNTGELFF

v_gene: TRBV11-3
abundance: .
j_gene: TRBJ2-1
d_gene: TRBD2
CDR3nt: TGTGCCAGCAGCCCGGGAGGGGATGAGCAGTTCTTC
CDR3aa: CASSPGGDEQFF